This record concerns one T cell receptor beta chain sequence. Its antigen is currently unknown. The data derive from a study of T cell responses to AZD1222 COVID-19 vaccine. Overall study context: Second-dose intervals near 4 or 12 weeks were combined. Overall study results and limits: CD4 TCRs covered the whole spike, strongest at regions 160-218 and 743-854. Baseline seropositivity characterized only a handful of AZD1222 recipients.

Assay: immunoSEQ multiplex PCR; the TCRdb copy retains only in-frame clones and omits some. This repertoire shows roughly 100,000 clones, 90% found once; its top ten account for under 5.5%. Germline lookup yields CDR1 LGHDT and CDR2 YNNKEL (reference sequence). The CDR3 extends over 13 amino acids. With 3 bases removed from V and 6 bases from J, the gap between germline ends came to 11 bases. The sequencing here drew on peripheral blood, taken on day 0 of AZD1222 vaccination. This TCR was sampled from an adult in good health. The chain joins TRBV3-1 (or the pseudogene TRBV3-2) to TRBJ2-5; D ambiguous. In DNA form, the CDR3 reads TGTGCCAGCAGCCAGTGGGATGTGAAGACCCAGTACTTC. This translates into CASSQWDVKTQYF.